Listed below are T cell receptor beta chains from one sample, sequenced in a study of T cells in Graves' hyperthyroidism and ophthalmopathy. Using its own MiXCR run on the multiplex PCR reads, TCRdb lists one record per CDR3 protein. Of a few hundred thousand distinct CDR3 sequences listed, about 43% are singletons. What was sequenced was peripheral blood or thyroid tissue (not recorded which). Receptors were obtained from an adult woman with Graves' disease, either hyperthyroidism or ophthalmopathy (not recorded which). CDR3s include the opening cysteine and the closing phenylalanine or tryptophan. D genes are given only for firm matches. Where a row states a size, it is once, few, many or the class of an expanded clone; other rows omit it.

j_call | v_call | clone_size | d_call | cdr3_aa | cdr3_nt
TRBJ2-5 | TRBV10-3 | few | - | CAIAGQETQYF | TGTGCCATCGCGGGGCAAGAGACCCAGTACTTC
TRBJ1-2 | TRBV19 | many | TRBD1 | CASRKPGQGNYGYTF | TGTGCCAGTAGAAAACCGGGACAGGGGAACTATGGCTACACCTTC
TRBJ2-3 | TRBV7-9 | few | TRBD2 | CASSRGLAGGSTDTQYF | TGTGCCAGCAGCCGTGGACTAGCGGGAGGTAGCACAGATACGCAGTATTTT
TRBJ2-1 | TRBV7-9 | - | TRBD2 | CASSTPAGGLRVGNEQFF | TGTGCCAGCAGCACCCCAGCGGGAGGGCTTCGTGTTGGGAATGAGCAGTTCTTC
TRBJ2-7 | TRBV5-1 | once | TRBD1 | CASATGTGLSEQYF | TGCGCCAGCGCCACCGGGACAGGGTTAAGCGAGCAGTACTTC
TRBJ2-7 | TRBV19 | - | - | CASSTGAANEQYF | TGTGCCAGTAGTACGGGGGCGGCGAACGAGCAGTACTTC
TRBJ2-3 | TRBV10-3 | few | - | CAIKRAESTDTQYF | TGTGCCATCAAGCGCGCAGAAAGCACAGATACGCAGTATTTT
TRBJ1-2 | TRBV30 | many | - | CAWSQREDGGYTF | TGTGCCTGGTCCCAAAGGGAAGACGGTGGCTACACCTTC
TRBJ2-5 | TRBV20-1 | - | TRBD2 | CSAKVAGGETQYF | TGCAGTGCTAAGGTAGCGGGAGGAGAGACCCAGTACTTC
TRBJ1-3 | TRBV9 | - | - | CASSPSISGNTIYF | TGTGCCAGCAGCCCGAGCATATCTGGAAACACCATATATTTT
TRBJ2-7 | TRBV5-1 | - | - | CASSLRAESYEQYF | TGCGCCAGCAGCTTGAGGGCAGAAAGCTACGAGCAGTACTTC
TRBJ1-2 | TRBV10-3 | many | - | CAISETAGYTF | TGTGCCATCAGTGAGACAGCGGGCTACACCTTC
TRBJ1-1 | TRBV20-1 | many | - | CSASRGQMNTEAFF | TGCAGTGCTAGCCGGGGGCAGATGAACACTGAAGCTTTCTTT
TRBJ1-5 | TRBV10-3 | many | - | CAISDNNQPQHF | TGTGCCATCTCCGACAACAATCAGCCCCAGCATTTT
TRBJ2-7 | TRBV6-5 | many | - | CASSHRSEQYF | TGTGCCAGCAGCCACAGATCCGAGCAGTACTTC
TRBJ1-1 | TRBV7-2 | - | TRBD1 | CSSGLRQGAVAFF | TGTTCCAGCGGCCTTAGACAGGGGGCAGTTGCTTTCTTT
TRBJ2-5 | TRBV29-1 | many | - | CSARRRETQYF | TGCAGCGCCCGAAGGCGGGAGACCCAGTACTTC
TRBJ2-7 | TRBV28 | - | - | CASRRTEPTEQYF | TGTGCCAGCCGACGGACAGAACCTACGGAGCAGTACTTC
TRBJ2-2 | TRBV20-1 | - | - | CSLHQLGELFF | TGCAGCTTGCATCAGCTCGGGGAGCTGTTTTTT
TRBJ2-7 | TRBV29-1 | few | TRBD1 | CSVEDRGQGTYEQYF | TGCAGCGTTGAAGATCGTGGACAGGGGACTTACGAGCAGTACTTC
TRBJ1-5 | TRBV7-2 | - | - | CASSSGGTSNQPQHF | TGTGCCAGCAGCTCCGGGGGGACTAGCAATCAGCCCCAGCATTTT
TRBJ2-7 | TRBV20-1 | - | - | CSASRPVSYEQYF | TGCAGTGCTAGTAGGCCGGTCTCCTACGAGCAGTACTTC
TRBJ2-1 | TRBV9 | - | - | CASSVVGGSLNEQFF | TGTGCCAGCAGCGTAGTTGGGGGCAGCCTCAATGAGCAGTTCTTC
TRBJ1-1 | TRBV2 | many | - | CASSESGGGNTEAFF | TGTGCCAGCAGTGAATCCGGGGGTGGGAACACTGAAGCTTTCTTT
TRBJ1-4 | TRBV9 | many | - | CASSAGTRGEKLFF | TGTGCCAGCAGCGCAGGGACGCGGGGAGAAAAACTGTTTTTT
TRBJ1-2 | TRBV7-2 | - | - | CASSLLNRQYGYTF | TGTGCCAGCAGCTTATTGAACAGACAATATGGCTACACCTTC
TRBJ2-2 | TRBV6-1 | - | - | CASRWGPNTGELFF | TGTGCCAGCCGCTGGGGGCCCAACACCGGGGAGCTGTTTTTT
TRBJ2-5 | TRBV5-1 | many | TRBD2 | CASSLPLADKETQYF | TGCGCCAGCAGCCTCCCGCTAGCGGATAAAGAGACCCAGTACTTC
TRBJ2-2 | TRBV20-1 | many | TRBD2 | CSARDRGRGYTGELFF | TGCAGTGCTAGAGATCGCGGGAGGGGATACACCGGGGAGCTGTTTTTT
TRBJ2-7 | TRBV7-9 | - | TRBD1 | CASSLAEGQDVGYEQYF | TGTGCCAGCAGCTTAGCGGAGGGACAGGACGTCGGATACGAGCAGTACTTC
TRBJ2-7 | TRBV2 | - | - | CASQTPLGRIYNEQYF | TGTGCCAGCCAAACTCCCCTAGGGCGGATTTACAATGAGCAGTACTTC
TRBJ2-7 | TRBV7-2 | many | - | CASSFDRTTYEQYF | TGTGCCAGCAGCTTTGACAGGACTACCTACGAGCAGTACTTC
TRBJ2-7 | TRBV5-1 | many | TRBD1 | CASSLRDSSYEQYF | TGCGCCAGCAGCTTACGGGACAGTTCCTACGAGCAGTACTTC
TRBJ2-7 | TRBV19 | many | - | CASSVRGSEQYF | TGTGCCAGTAGTGTCAGGGGATCCGAGCAGTACTTC
TRBJ2-2 | TRBV29-1 | - | - | CSVDGQGYGELFF | TGCAGCGTTGACGGTCAGGGCTACGGGGAGCTGTTTTTT
TRBJ2-6 | TRBV5-4 | many | - | CASSRQAAGANVLTF | TGTGCCAGCAGCCGACAGGCCGCTGGGGCCAACGTCCTGACTTTC
TRBJ2-7 | TRBV19 | few | TRBD1 | CASRSGTGGEGAYEQYF | TGTGCCAGTAGATCGGGGACAGGGGGCGAGGGGGCCTACGAGCAGTACTTC
TRBJ2-5 | TRBV5-1 | many | - | CASSLQARQGRQETQYF | TGCGCCAGCAGCCTCCAGGCGAGGCAGGGGCGCCAAGAGACCCAGTACTTC
TRBJ1-4 | TRBV9 | - | - | CASSVAGRGEKLFF | TGTGCCAGCAGCGTAGCTGGGCGGGGAGAAAAACTGTTTTTT
TRBJ2-5 | TRBV6-1 | - | - | CASRQAPGEQYF | TGTGCCAGTCGACAGGCCCCAGGGGAGCAGTACTTC
TRBJ2-5 | TRBV6-5 | many | TRBD1 | CASSYSITGEETQYF | TGTGCCAGCAGTTACTCCATTACAGGGGAAGAGACCCAGTACTTC
TRBJ1-2 | TRBV6-5 | - | - | CAISYSHLQRTYGYTF | TGTGCCATCAGTTACTCACACTTACAGAGAACCTATGGCTACACCTTC
TRBJ1-1 | TRBV5-6 | - | - | CASSLVGTSMTEAFF | TGTGCCAGCAGCTTGGTTGGGACCTCCATGACTGAAGCTTTCTTT
TRBJ1-1 | TRBV6-5 | many | - | CASSYRDDTEAFF | TGTGCCAGCAGTTACAGGGACGACACTGAAGCTTTCTTT
TRBJ2-7 | TRBV10-3 | - | - | CAISKAYEQYF | TGTGCCATCAGTAAGGCCTACGAGCAGTACTTC
TRBJ1-1 | TRBV12-3/TRBV12-4 | many | TRBD1 | CASSLRGQGTGAFF | TGTGCCAGCAGTTTAAGGGGACAGGGGACTGGAGCTTTCTTT
TRBJ2-7 | TRBV7-2 | - | - | CASSLAGIGYGQYF | TGTGCCAGCAGCTTAGCGGGAATTGGTTACGGGCAGTACTTC
TRBJ1-5 | TRBV29-1 | few | - | CSVGVNSNQPQHF | TGCAGCGTTGGGGTCAATAGCAATCAGCCCCAGCATTTT
TRBJ1-2 | TRBV10-3 | - | - | CAISESGRTDYGYTF | TGTGCCATCAGTGAGTCGGGCAGAACAGACTATGGCTACACCTTC
TRBJ2-2 | TRBV20-1 | - | - | CSARDRGGGTGELFF | TGCAGTGCTAGAGATCGGGGAGGGGGCACCGGGGAGCTGTTTTTT
TRBJ1-2 | TRBV12-3/TRBV12-4 | many | TRBD1 | CASSEDRAGGYTF | TGTGCCAGCAGTGAAGACAGGGCCGGGGGCTACACCTTC
TRBJ2-5 | TRBV2 | - | - | CASRLNGELYF | TGTGCCAGCAGATTGAACGGGGAGCTGTACTTC
TRBJ2-6 | TRBV19 | - | TRBD1 | CASRATGGGNVLTF | TGTGCCAGTAGGGCGACAGGGGGGGGCAACGTCCTGACTTTC
TRBJ1-2 | TRBV2 | - | - | CASSAGESYTF | TGTGCCAGCAGCGCCGGCGAGAGCTACACCTTC
TRBJ1-6 | TRBV29-1 | - | - | CSYRTENSPLHF | TGCAGCTACAGGACGGAGAATTCACCCCTCCACTTT
TRBJ2-5 | TRBV20-1 | - | TRBD2 | CSARRGLLSGDQETQYF | TGCAGTGCTAGAAGAGGTCTCCTTAGCGGGGACCAAGAGACCCAGTACTTC
TRBJ1-2 | TRBV7-9 | - | - | CASSSMGGSYTF | TGTGCCAGCAGCTCAATGGGAGGTAGCTACACCTTC